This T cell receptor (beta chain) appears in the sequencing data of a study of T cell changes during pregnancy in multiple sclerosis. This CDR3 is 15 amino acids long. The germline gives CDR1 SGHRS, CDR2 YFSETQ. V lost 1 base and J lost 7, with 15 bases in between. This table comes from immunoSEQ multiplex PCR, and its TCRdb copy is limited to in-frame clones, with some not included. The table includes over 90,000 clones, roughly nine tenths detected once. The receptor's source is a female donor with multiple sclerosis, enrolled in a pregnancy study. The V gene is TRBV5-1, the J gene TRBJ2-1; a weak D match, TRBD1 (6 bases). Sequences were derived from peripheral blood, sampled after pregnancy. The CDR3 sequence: CASSLITGKVNEQFF. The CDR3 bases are TGCGCCAGCAGCTTGATAACAGGGAAGGTGAATGAGCAGTTCTTC.